This T cell receptor beta chain appears in the sequencing data of a study of T-cell memory formation after mild COVID-19. From the 5' RACE reads, TCRdb called clonotypes with MiXCR, one entry per CDR3 protein. The sample consists of approximately 440,000 distinct CDR3 sequences, roughly 20% of them appearing once. Germline CDR1 is SGHRS and CDR2 is YFSETQ. This CDR3 region has 14 residues. V was clipped by 3 bases and J by 3 bases, with 10 bases between them. This clonotype appeared a few times. The receptor was isolated from an adult woman who had mild COVID-19 (a few samples of this study predate the infection). Cell type and time point are not known. The V gene is TRBV5-1, the J gene TRBJ2-1; TRBD2 is a possible D gene (6 bases). Sequencing was done on a sample of PBMCs or a T cell subset sorted from them (not recorded which). The CDR3 sequence is CASSWSGDYNEQFF. The CDR3 DNA sequence: TGCGCCAGCAGCTGGTCGGGGGACTACAATGAGCAGTTCTTC.